Reported below is one T cell receptor (beta chain). The antigen is undetermined. V was shortened by 0 bases and J by 15 bases, with 12 bases between the two germline ends. The V gene's germline CDR1 is LGHNT and CDR2 FRNRAP. The CDR3 is made up of 12 amino acids. The data derive from a study of blood T cells in healthy people across ages. Study conclusions and caveats: A conclusive naive versus antigen-experienced comparison was prevented by the unsorted PBMCs. With naive T cell percentage, TCR beta diversity showed a strong correlation. Unknown CMV status may confound age-related changes in expanded clones.

Then a second PCR, running roughly 7 to 11 cycles, was carried out with a sample-barcoded 5' primer and a J-beta primer mix. TCRdb re-called the 5' RACE reads through MiXCR, storing one row per CDR3 protein. The sample consists of 550,000 to 700,000 distinct CDR3 sequences, 25% to 30% of them appearing once. The chain links TRBV12-5 to TRBJ2-1; D unclear. Sequenced sample: blood. The receptor's source is a woman in her seventies in good health. The CDR3 sequence is CASGLVLGRTFF. The CDR3 DNA reads as TGTGCTAGTGGTTTGGTGCTAGGACGTACGTTCTTC.